This T cell receptor beta chain appears in the sequencing data of a study of blood T cell repertoires in COVID-19. The ends lost 1 base at V and 5 bases at J; junction bases unmatched: 10. Germline V gene lookup returns CDR1 MDHEN and CDR2 SYDVKM. The length of the CDR3 is 17 residues. The method was immunoSEQ multiplex PCR; TCRdb's version includes in-frame clones alone and lacks a portion of them. The sample carries approximately 220,000 clones, around 90% recorded once. This chain links TRBV28 with TRBJ1-5, with 8 bases that match TRBD1. This receptor was obtained from a young man who had recovered from COVID-19. The material sequenced was PBMCs or T cells enriched from blood (not recorded which). CDR3 region: CASSLLGAGGRDQPQHF. The DNA of the CDR3 is TGTGCCAGCAGTTTATTAGGGGCAGGGGGCAGGGATCAGCCCCAGCATTTT.